This T cell receptor (beta chain) was captured in a study of shared clonotypes between healthy human individuals. Original processing methods: Sequence data from immunoSEQ were junction-only and lacked quality scores; consequently, filtering differed. Repertoires were generated with immunoSEQ multiplex PCR, while TCRdb's copy carries only in-frame clones and drops some. That table gives V, J and clone size, and the DNA gave D and trimming. The sample has 800,000 to 1,200,000 clones; 75% to 85% are singletons. With 4 bases clipped from V and 6 bases from J, the junction kept 9 bases outside the gene matches. From germline, CDR1 is SGHRS and CDR2 YFSETQ. There are 15 residues in the CDR3. Donation came from healthy HIV-negative adults that had no recent acute infections or vaccinations.

The V gene is TRBV5-1, the J gene TRBJ2-3; 9 bases align to TRBD1. The receptor was derived from a man younger than 35 in good health. Some clones in this sample may be carry-over from other donors' samples. The sequenced sample consisted of memory CD4+ T cells from PBMCs. Subset indicated: CD45RA-negative fraction. The CDR3 DNA reads TGCGCCAGCAGCCCTGGACAGGGGCGACGGGATACGCAGTATTTT. This gives the protein CASSPGQGRRDTQYF.